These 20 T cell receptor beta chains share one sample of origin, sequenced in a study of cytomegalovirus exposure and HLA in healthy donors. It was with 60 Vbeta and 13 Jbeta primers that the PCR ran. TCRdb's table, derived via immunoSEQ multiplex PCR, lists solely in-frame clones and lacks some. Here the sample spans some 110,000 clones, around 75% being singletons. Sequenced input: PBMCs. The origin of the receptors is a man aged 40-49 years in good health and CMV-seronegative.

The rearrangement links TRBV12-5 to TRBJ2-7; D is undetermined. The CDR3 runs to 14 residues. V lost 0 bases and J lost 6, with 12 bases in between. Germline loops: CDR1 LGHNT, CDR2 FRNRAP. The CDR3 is CASGLVVPTIEQYF. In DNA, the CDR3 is TGTGCTAGTGGTTTGGTAGTGCCCACAATCGAGCAGTACTTC. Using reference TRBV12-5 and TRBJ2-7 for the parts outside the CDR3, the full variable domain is DARVTQTPRHKVTEMGQEVTMRCQPILGHNTVFWYRQTMMQGLELLAYFRNRAPLDDSGMPKDRFSAEMPDATLATLKIQPSEPRDSAVYFCASGLVVPTIEQYFGPGTRLTVT.

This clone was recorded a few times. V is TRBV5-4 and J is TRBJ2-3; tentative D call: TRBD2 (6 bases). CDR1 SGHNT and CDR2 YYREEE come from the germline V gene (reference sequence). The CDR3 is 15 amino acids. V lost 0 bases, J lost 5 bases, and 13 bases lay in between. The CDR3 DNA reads TGTGCCAGCAGCTTGGATGGCGGGGTCCTAGATACGCAGTATTTT. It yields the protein CASSLDGGVLDTQYF.

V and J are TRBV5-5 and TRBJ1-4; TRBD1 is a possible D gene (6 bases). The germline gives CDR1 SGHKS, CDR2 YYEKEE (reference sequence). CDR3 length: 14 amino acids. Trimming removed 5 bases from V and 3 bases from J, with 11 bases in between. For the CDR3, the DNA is TGTGCCAGCAGGGGAGGGGGGTCTAATGAAAAACTGTTTTTT. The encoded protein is CASRGGGSNEKLFF.

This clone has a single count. In nucleotides, the CDR3 is TGTGCCATAGGGGTTAGGACTGAAGCTTTCTTT. Its protein is CAIGVRTEAFF. The V call is TRBV6-5, the J call TRBJ1-1; possible D gene TRBD1, 5 bases. CDR3 length equals 11 residues. Germline CDR1 and CDR2: MNHEY and SVGAGI. V lost 10 bases and J lost 5, with 11 bases in between.

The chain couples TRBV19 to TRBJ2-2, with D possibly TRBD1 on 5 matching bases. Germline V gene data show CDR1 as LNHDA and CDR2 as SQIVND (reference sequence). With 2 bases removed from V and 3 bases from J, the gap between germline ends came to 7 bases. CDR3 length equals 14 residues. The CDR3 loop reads CASSIPRDTGELFF. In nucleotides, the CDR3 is TGTGCCAGTAGTATACCCAGGGACACCGGGGAGCTGTTTTTT. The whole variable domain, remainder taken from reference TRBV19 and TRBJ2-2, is DGGITQSPKYLFRKEGQNVTLSCEQNLNHDAMYWYRQDPGQGLRLIYYSQIVNDFQKGDIAEGYSVSREKKESFPLTVTSAQKNPTAFYLCASSIPRDTGELFFGEGSRLTVL.

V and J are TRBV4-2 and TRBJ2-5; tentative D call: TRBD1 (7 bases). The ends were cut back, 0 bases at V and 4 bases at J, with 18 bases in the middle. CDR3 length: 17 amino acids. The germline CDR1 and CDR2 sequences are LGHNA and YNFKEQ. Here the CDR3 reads CASSQELFGTAGETQYF. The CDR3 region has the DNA TGTGCCAGCAGCCAAGAACTGTTCGGGACAGCGGGAGAGACCCAGTACTTC.

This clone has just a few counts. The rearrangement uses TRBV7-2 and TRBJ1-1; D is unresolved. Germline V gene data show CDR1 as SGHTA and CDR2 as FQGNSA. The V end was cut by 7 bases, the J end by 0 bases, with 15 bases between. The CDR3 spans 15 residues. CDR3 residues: CASTREGGMNTEAFF. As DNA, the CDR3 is TGTGCCAGCACCCGAGAGGGCGGGATGAACACTGAAGCTTTCTTT.

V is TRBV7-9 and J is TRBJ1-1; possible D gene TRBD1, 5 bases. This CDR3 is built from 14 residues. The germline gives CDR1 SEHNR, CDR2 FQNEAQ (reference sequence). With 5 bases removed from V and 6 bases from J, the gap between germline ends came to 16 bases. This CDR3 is CASSPVRAKAEAFF. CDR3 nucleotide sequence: TGTGCCAGCAGCCCCGTCAGGGCCAAAGCTGAAGCTTTCTTT.

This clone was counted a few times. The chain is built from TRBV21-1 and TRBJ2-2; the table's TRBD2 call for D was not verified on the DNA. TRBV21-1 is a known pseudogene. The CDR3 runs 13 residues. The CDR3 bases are TGTGCCAGCAGAGGGGACTACCCCGGGGAGCTGTTTTTT. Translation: CASRGDYPGELFF.

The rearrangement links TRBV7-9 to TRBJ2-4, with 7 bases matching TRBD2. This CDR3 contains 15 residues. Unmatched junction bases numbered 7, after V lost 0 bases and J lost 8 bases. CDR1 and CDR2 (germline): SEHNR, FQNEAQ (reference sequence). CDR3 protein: CASSLAPGRVDIQYF. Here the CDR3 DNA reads TGTGCCAGCAGCTTAGCGCCGGGGAGGGTTGACATTCAGTACTTC.

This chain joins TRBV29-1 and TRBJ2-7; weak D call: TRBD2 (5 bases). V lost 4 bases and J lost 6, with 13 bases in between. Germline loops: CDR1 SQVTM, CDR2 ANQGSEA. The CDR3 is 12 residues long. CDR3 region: CSVAGVALEQYF. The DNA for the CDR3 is TGCAGCGTTGCCGGGGTCGCCCTCGAGCAGTACTTC.

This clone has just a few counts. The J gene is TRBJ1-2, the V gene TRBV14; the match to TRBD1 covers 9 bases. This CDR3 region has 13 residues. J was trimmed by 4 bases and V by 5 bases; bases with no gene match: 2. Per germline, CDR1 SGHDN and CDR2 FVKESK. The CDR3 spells CASSVQGAYGYTF. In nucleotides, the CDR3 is TGTGCCAGCAGCGTACAGGGGGCCTATGGCTACACCTTC.

Written as DNA, the CDR3 is TGTGCCAGCAGGGGGGGACTCTCCTACGAGCAGTACTTC. Translated: CASRGGLSYEQYF. The chain links TRBV6-5 to TRBJ2-5; a possible D gene is TRBD2 (6 bases). The J call may be incorrect, as the DNA end agrees better with TRBJ2-7. CDR1 is MNHEY, CDR2 SVGAGI, per germline. The CDR3 contains 13 residues.

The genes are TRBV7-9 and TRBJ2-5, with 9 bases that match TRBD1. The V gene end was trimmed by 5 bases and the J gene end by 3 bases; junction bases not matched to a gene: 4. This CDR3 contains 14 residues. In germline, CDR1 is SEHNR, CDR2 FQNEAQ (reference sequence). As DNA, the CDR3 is TGTGCCAGCAGCGGACAGGGGAGGGAAGAGACCCAGTACTTC. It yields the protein CASSGQGREETQYF.

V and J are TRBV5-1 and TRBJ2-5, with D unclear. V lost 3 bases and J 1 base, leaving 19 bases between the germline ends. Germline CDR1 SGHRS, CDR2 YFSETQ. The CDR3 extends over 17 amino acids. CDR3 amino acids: CASSWPLAGLGQETQYF. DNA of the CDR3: TGCGCCAGCAGCTGGCCCCTGGCAGGTTTGGGCCAAGAGACCCAGTACTTC.

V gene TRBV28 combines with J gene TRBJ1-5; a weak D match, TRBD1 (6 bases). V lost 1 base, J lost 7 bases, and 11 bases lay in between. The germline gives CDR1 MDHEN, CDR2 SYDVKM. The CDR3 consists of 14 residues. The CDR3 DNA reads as TGTGCCAGCAGTTTATTCAGGGGTAAGCAGCCCCAGCATTTT. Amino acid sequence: CASSLFRGKQPQHF.

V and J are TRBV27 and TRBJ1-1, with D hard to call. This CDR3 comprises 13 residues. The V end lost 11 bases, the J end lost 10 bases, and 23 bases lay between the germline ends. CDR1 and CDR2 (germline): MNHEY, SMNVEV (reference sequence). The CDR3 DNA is TGTGCCGTCGGACGGGAGGAGGATTTTGGAGCTTTCTTT. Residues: CAVGREEDFGAFF.

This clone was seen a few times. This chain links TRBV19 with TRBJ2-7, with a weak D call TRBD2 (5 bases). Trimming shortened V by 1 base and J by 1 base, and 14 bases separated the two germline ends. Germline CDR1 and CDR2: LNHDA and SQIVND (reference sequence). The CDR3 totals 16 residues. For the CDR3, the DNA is TGTGCCAGTAGTATAGGATTCGTGGGAGTGTCCTACGAGCAGTACTTC. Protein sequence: CASSIGFVGVSYEQYF.

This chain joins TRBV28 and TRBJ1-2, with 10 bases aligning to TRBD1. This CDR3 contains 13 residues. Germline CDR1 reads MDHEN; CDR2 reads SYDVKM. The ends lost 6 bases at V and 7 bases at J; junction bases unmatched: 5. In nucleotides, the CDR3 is TGTGCCAGCAGCCGGGACAGGGGTTCTGGCTACACCTTC. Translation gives CASSRDRGSGYTF.

The chain's CDR3 is CASSLGGSGRQNEQYF. As DNA, the CDR3 is TGTGCCAGCAGCTTAGGGGGTAGCGGGAGGCAGAACGAGCAGTACTTC. This sequence joins TRBV7-2 and TRBJ2-7; 10 bases match TRBD2. CDR3 length: 16 residues. Germline-derived CDR1 and CDR2 are SGHTA and FQGNSA. V was clipped by 1 base and J by 5 bases; unmatched bases: 8. Full variable domain (outside the CDR3, taken from reference TRBV7-2 and TRBJ2-7): GAGVSQSPSNKVTEKGKDVELRCDPISGHTALYWYRQSLGQGLEFLIYFQGNSAPDKSGLPSDRFSAERTGGSVSTLTIQRTQQEDSAVYLCASSLGGSGRQNEQYFGPGTRLTVT.